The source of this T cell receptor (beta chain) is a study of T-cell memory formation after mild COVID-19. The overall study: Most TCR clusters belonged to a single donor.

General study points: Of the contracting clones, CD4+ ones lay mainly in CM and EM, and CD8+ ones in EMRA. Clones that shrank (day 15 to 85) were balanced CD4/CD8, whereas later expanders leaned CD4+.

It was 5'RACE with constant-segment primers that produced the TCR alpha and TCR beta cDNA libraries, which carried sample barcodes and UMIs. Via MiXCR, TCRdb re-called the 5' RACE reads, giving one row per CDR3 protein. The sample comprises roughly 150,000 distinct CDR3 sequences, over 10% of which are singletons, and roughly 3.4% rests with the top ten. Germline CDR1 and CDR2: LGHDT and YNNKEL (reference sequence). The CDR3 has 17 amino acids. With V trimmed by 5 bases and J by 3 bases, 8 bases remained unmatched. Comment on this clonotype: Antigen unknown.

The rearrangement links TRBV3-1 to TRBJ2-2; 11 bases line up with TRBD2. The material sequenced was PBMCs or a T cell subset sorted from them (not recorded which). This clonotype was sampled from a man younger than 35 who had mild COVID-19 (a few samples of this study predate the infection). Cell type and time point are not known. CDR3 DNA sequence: TGTGCCAGCAGCAAATTCATACTAGCGGGAGACACCGGGGAGCTGTTTTTT. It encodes CASSKFILAGDTGELFF. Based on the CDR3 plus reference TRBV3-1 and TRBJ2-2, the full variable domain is DTAVSQTPKYLVTQMGNDKSIKCEQNLGHDTMYWYKQDSKKFLKIMFSYNNKELIINETVPNRFSPKSPDKAHLNLHINSLELGDSAVYFCASSKFILAGDTGELFFGEGSRLTVL.